The 6 T cell receptor beta chains in this list originate from one sample, sequenced in a study of T cell changes during pregnancy in multiple sclerosis. Profiling relied on immunoSEQ multiplex PCR, and the TCRdb table lists in-frame clones only, not all of them. Among 77,000 or so clones listed, 85% to 95% were seen once. Sequencing used peripheral blood, obtained in the second trimester of pregnancy. These receptor sequences come from a female donor in good health, enrolled as a control in a pregnancy study.

V is TRBV7-9 and J is TRBJ2-1; D uncertain. Looked up from germline, CDR1 is SEHNR and CDR2 is FQNEAQ (reference sequence). V lost 7 bases, J lost 8 bases, and 18 bases lay in between. The CDR3 contains 14 residues. The CDR3 reads CASTYRGKIDEQFF. The CDR3 DNA sequence: TGTGCCAGCACCTACCGAGGAAAGATCGATGAGCAGTTCTTC.

The CDR3 sequence is CASSPKSAALRTEAFF. DNA for the CDR3: TGTGCCAGCAGCCCAAAGTCTGCGGCACTGAGAACTGAAGCTTTCTTT. This chain connects TRBV5-6 to TRBJ1-1, with D uncertain. The length of the CDR3 is 16 residues. CDR1 and CDR2 from the germline V gene are SGHDT and YYEEEE. Trimming left V 4 bases short and J 5 bases short, with 21 bases between. Complete variable domain (other parts from reference TRBV5-6 and TRBJ1-1): DAGVTQSPTHLIKTRGQQVTLRCSPKSGHDTVSWYQQALGQGPQFIFQYYEEEERQRGNFPDRFSGHQFPNYSSELNVNALLLGDSALYLCASSPKSAALRTEAFFGQGTRLTVV.

V is TRBV27 and J is TRBJ2-1, with D unclear. The CDR3 has 13 amino acids. The V end lost 4 bases, the J end lost 5 bases, and 9 bases lay between the germline ends. The germline V gene encodes CDR1 MNHEY and CDR2 SMNVEV (reference sequence). The CDR3 DNA reads as TGTGCCAGCAGTTACAGCCCGAACAATGAGCAGTTCTTC. Amino acids: CASSYSPNNEQFF.

This chain connects TRBV15 to TRBJ2-7; 11 bases agree with TRBD1. The CDR3 sequence is 17 residues long. The germline gives CDR1 LNHNV, CDR2 YYDKDF (reference sequence). Trimming at V came to 3 bases and at J to 2 bases, leaving 9 bases not matched to a gene. This CDR3 reads CATSRGMDRGPPYEQYF. For the CDR3, the DNA is TGTGCCACCAGCAGGGGGATGGACAGGGGGCCGCCCTACGAGCAGTACTTC.

In DNA, the CDR3 is TGTGCCAGCAGCTGGGGCCATAATCAGCCCCAGCATTTT. The encoded protein is CASSWGHNQPQHF. J is TRBJ1-5 and V is TRBV6-5; D perhaps matches TRBD1 (5 bases). In germline, CDR1 is MNHEY, CDR2 SVGAGI. This CDR3 region has 13 residues. V was clipped by 6 bases and J by 4 bases, with 10 bases between them.

V gene TRBV19 combines with J gene TRBJ2-7; 8 positions match TRBD1. Trimming removed 5 bases from V and 4 bases from J; junction bases left unmatched: 10. Per germline, CDR1 LNHDA and CDR2 SQIVND (reference sequence). This CDR3 has 15 amino acids. CDR3 nucleotides: TGTGCCAGTAGTTCCAGGACAGGGCTCAAGTACGAGCAGTACTTC. The encoded protein is CASSSRTGLKYEQYF.